This is a list of T cell receptor beta chains from one sample in a study of blood T cells in healthy people across ages. TCRdb called the 5' RACE reads again in MiXCR, with one record for every CDR3 protein. The profile shows approximately 780,000 distinct CDR3 sequences, 25% to 30% of them singletons. The sample was also linked to a second study, of T cells of mothers and their children.

The sequencing input was blood. The receptors stem from a boy between 10 and 17 years old in good health. Each CDR3 is given with its conserved first and last residue. Each record gives: V gene, J gene, D gene, clone size, CDR3 DNA, CDR3 protein. The D gene is left open where the match is weak. For some rows the clone size is stated as once, few or many, or as a class when expanded; others skip it.

>TRBV6-5|TRBJ2-5|NA|NA
TGTGCCAGCAGCCTTACCGGGACCTACCAAGAGACCCAGTACTTC
CASSLTGTYQETQYF
>TRBV6-5|TRBJ2-7|TRBD1|few
TGTGCCAGCAGTTACGAAGGGACAGGTTACTCCATACGGCGGGAGCAGTACTTC
CASSYEGTGYSIRREQYF
>TRBV3-1|TRBJ1-5|NA|few
TGTGCCAGCAGCCAAGACAGGGATCAGAACCAGCATTTT
CASSQDRDQNQHF
>TRBV5-1|TRBJ2-3|NA|few
TGCGCCAGCAGCTTGCCATCGGGGGACCCGGCAGATACGCAGTATTTT
CASSLPSGDPADTQYF
>TRBV27|TRBJ1-1|TRBD1|few
TGTGCCAGCAGTCCCGGACAGGGGGTAGGAACTGAAGCTTTCTTT
CASSPGQGVGTEAFF
>TRBV2|TRBJ2-6|TRBD1|NA
TGTGCCAGTGGGACAGCCTTCTCTGGGGCCAACGTCCTGACTTTC
CASGTAFSGANVLTF
>TRBV7-2|TRBJ2-7|NA|few
TGTGCCAGCAGCTTAGGGGCGGAGGTCTCCTACGAGCAGTACTTC
CASSLGAEVSYEQYF
>TRBV5-1|TRBJ2-5|NA|NA
TGCGCCAGCAGCGACCGGGACGCACCTAGGGAGACCCAGTACTTC
CASSDRDAPRETQYF
>TRBV7-9|TRBJ2-3|NA|NA
TGTGCCAGCAGCCGGAGGGACGCCACGCCGACAGATACGCAGTATTTT
CASSRRDATPTDTQYF
>TRBV18|TRBJ1-4|TRBD1|few
TGTGCCAGCTCACCCTACGGACAGGGAGAAGAAAAACTGTTTTTT
CASSPYGQGEEKLFF
>TRBV6-5|TRBJ2-7|TRBD1|few
TGTGCCAGCAGCGTTAGGGGACAGGACATTTACGAGCAGTACTTC
CASSVRGQDIYEQYF
>TRBV15|TRBJ1-1|NA|NA
TGTGCCACCAGCAGAGCAGAAAGGACTGAAGCTTTCTTT
CATSRAERTEAFF
>TRBV2|TRBJ1-5|NA|few
TGTGCCAGCAGTGACAGCAGCAATCAGCCCCAGCATTTT
CASSDSSNQPQHF
>TRBV5-1|TRBJ2-5|TRBD1|NA
TGCGCCAGCAGCGGTTCGACAGGGGGCGCCGCCAAAGAGACCCAGTACTTC
CASSGSTGGAAKETQYF
>TRBV4-1|TRBJ2-7|TRBD2|many
TGCGCCAGCAGCCAAGGGGGAGGGACCTACGAGCAGTACTTC
CASSQGGGTYEQYF
>TRBV5-1|TRBJ2-7|TRBD1|NA
TGCGCCAGCAGCTTTGACCCAGGGGGATCCTACGAGCAGTACTTC
CASSFDPGGSYEQYF
>TRBV7-3|TRBJ2-1|TRBD2|NA
TGTGCCAGCAGCTTAACGGGGGACTATTGGCATGAGCAGTTCTTC
CASSLTGDYWHEQFF